The 25 T cell receptor beta chains listed next were all sequenced from one sample in a study of cytomegalovirus exposure and HLA in healthy donors. Primers: 60 Vbeta forward and 13 Jbeta reverse. Sequencing used immunoSEQ multiplex PCR; TCRdb keeps in-frame clones, though not all of them. The sample holds around 150,000 clones, about 70% seen once. The sample was PBMCs. These receptors were obtained from a woman under 30 in good health and CMV-seropositive.

The rearrangement uses TRBV6-1 and TRBJ2-7, with TRBD2 matching over 8 bases. CDR3 length: 15 amino acids. J lost 3 bases, V lost 6 bases, and 10 bases had no gene match. CDR1 is MNHNS, CDR2 SASEGT, per germline. The CDR3 loop is CASREGLGPLYEQYF. The CDR3 DNA reads as TGTGCCAGCAGGGAGGGACTAGGCCCCCTCTACGAGCAGTACTTC.

This chain uses TRBV7-3 with TRBJ2-3, with TRBD1 matching 12 bases. V was clipped by 5 bases and J by 3 bases; unmatched bases: 6. Germline CDR1 SGHTA, CDR2 FQGTGA. This CDR3 spans 16 amino acids. The CDR3 DNA reads as TGTGCCAGCAGCCCGGGGACAGGGGGCGAGACAGATACGCAGTATTTT. This encodes CASSPGTGGETDTQYF. Together with reference TRBV7-3 and TRBJ2-3, the CDR3 gives the full variable domain: GAGVSQTPSNKVTEKGKYVELRCDPISGHTALYWYRQSLGQGPEFLIYFQGTGAADDSGLPNDRFFAVRPEGSVSTLKIQRTERGDSAVYLCASSPGTGGETDTQYFGPGTRLTVL.

The chain uses TRBV27 and TRBJ1-5, with D unresolved. The CDR3 extends over 12 amino acids. V lost 8 bases and J lost 4, with 9 bases in between. Germline loops: CDR1 MNHEY, CDR2 SMNVEV (reference sequence). CDR3 nucleotides: TGTGCCAGCGGAGGACTTAATCAGCCCCAGCATTTT. This encodes CASGGLNQPQHF.

This clone has only one observation. The chain carries TRBV7-9 and TRBJ1-2; D ambiguous. Germline V gene sequence: CDR1 SEHNR, CDR2 FQNEAQ (reference sequence). With 1 base removed from V and 4 bases from J, the gap between germline ends came to 4 bases. This CDR3 spans 12 amino acids. The CDR3: CASSLELYGYTF. Written as DNA, the CDR3 is TGTGCCAGCAGCTTAGAGCTCTATGGCTACACCTTC.

Regarding this clone: This sample also contains other DNA sequences that code for the same CDR3. The rearrangement uses TRBV4-3 and TRBJ1-6; D not resolved. CDR3 length equals 16 residues. The V gene's germline CDR1 is LGHNA and CDR2 YSLEER. V shed 1 base and J shed 9 bases, with 16 bases lying between them. CDR3 DNA: TGCGCCAGCAGCCAAGCGGCGGGCGGAGCAAGTTCACCCCTCCACTTT. Encoded protein: CASSQAAGGASSPLHF.

The rearrangement links TRBV30 to TRBJ1-1; D remains unclear. Germline CDR1 is GTSNPN and CDR2 is SVGIG (reference sequence). The CDR3 contains 11 residues. The V end lost 1 base, the J end lost 7 bases, and 7 bases lay between the germline ends. This CDR3 is CAWSGAFEAFF. The DNA for the CDR3 is TGTGCCTGGAGTGGCGCCTTTGAAGCTTTCTTT.

This sequence joins TRBV6-5 and TRBJ1-1, with D possibly TRBD1 on 5 matching bases. The CDR3 runs 14 residues. Germline V gene sequence: CDR1 MNHEY, CDR2 SVGAGI. V was trimmed by 0 bases and J by 5 bases, leaving 10 bases between them. CDR3 sequence reads: CASSYSQGYTEAFF. Here the CDR3 DNA reads TGTGCCAGCAGTTACTCGCAGGGTTATACTGAAGCTTTCTTT.

V gene TRBV5-6 combines with J gene TRBJ1-2; 9 bases are a match to TRBD1. The trim removed 0 bases at V and 4 bases at J, leaving 1 base unmatched. Germline loops: CDR1 SGHDT, CDR2 YYEEEE. There are 14 residues in the CDR3. CDR3 bases: TGTGCCAGCAGCTTGGGGACAGGGGTCTATGGCTACACCTTC. Translation: CASSLGTGVYGYTF.

This chain uses TRBV6-5 with TRBJ2-1; 9 bases align to TRBD1. Per germline, CDR1 MNHEY and CDR2 SVGAGI. The trim removed 5 bases at V and 5 bases at J, leaving 4 bases unmatched. The CDR3 is 14 amino acids. CDR3 region: CASSAWTGDNEQFF. The DNA of the CDR3 is TGTGCCAGCAGTGCCTGGACAGGGGACAATGAGCAGTTCTTC.

This clone occurred a few times. The V and J genes are TRBV2 and TRBJ1-3; D gene ambiguous. V lost 6 bases to trimming and J lost 4 bases, with 10 bases between them. The germline gives CDR1 SNHLY, CDR2 FYNNEI. The length of the CDR3 is 13 residues. CDR3 coding DNA: TGTGCCAGCAGACGGAGTTGGGGAAACACCATATATTTT. Protein sequence: CASRRSWGNTIYF.

This sequence joins TRBV5-1 and TRBJ1-4, with TRBD1 matching over 8 bases. The ends lost 4 bases at V and 7 bases at J; junction bases unmatched: 9. From germline, CDR1 is SGHRS and CDR2 YFSETQ. The CDR3 spans 15 residues. CDR3 loop: CASSISRGRFEKLFF. CDR3 DNA sequence: TGCGCCAGCAGCATCAGCAGGGGGCGGTTTGAAAAACTGTTTTTT.

This clone was detected a few times. The J gene is TRBJ2-7, the V gene TRBV28; D uncertain. The CDR3 runs to 13 residues. Per the germline V gene, CDR1 is MDHEN and CDR2 is SYDVKM. Trimming took off 5 bases at V and 5 bases at J, with 13 bases between the two ends. The DNA for the CDR3 is TGTGCCAGCAGTACTGACGCTCAGGACGAGCAGTACTTC. It encodes CASSTDAQDEQYF.

This clone came up a few times. V gene TRBV7-6 combines with J gene TRBJ2-7; 11 nucleotides match TRBD2. The junction had 14 bases not matched to a gene; V was cut back by 4 bases and J by 3 bases. The CDR3 extends over 18 amino acids. Germline V CDR1 and CDR2: SGHVS, FNYEAQ. CDR3 in amino acids: CASSSLAGGLMGYYEQYF. The CDR3 region has the DNA TGTGCCAGCAGCTCATTAGCGGGAGGGCTGATGGGTTACTACGAGCAGTACTTC.

This clone was picked up one time. The V and J genes are TRBV10-1 and TRBJ2-1; D might be TRBD2 (5 bases). Germline CDR1 reads WNHNN; CDR2 reads SYGVQD (reference sequence). The CDR3 covers 13 residues. V was shortened by 6 bases and J by 6 bases, with 12 bases between the two germline ends. The DNA of the CDR3 is TGCGCCAGCAGCGGTTATGGGAGCAATGAGCAGTTCTTC. It specifies CASSGYGSNEQFF.

J is TRBJ2-1 and V is TRBV10-2; a possible D gene is TRBD2 (7 bases). Germline V gives CDR1 WSHSY, CDR2 SAAADI. This CDR3 is built from 16 residues. Trimming left V 5 bases short and J 7 bases short, with 21 bases between. This CDR3 reads CASSNVLGGRANEQFF. DNA of the CDR3: TGCGCCAGCAGTAACGTCCTAGGGGGGAGGGCGAATGAGCAGTTCTTC.

This chain's CDR3 is CASSFTGDSNNEQFF. The CDR3 DNA follows: TGTGCCAGCAGCTTCACAGGGGACAGTAACAATGAGCAGTTCTTC. The chain uses TRBV11-3 and TRBJ2-1; 7 positions agree with TRBD1. This CDR3 is 15 amino acids long. J gave up 5 bases and V 3 bases, and 7 bases lay outside the gene matches. From germline, CDR1 is SGHNT and CDR2 YENEEA.

The chain joins TRBV5-6 to TRBJ2-5, with D possibly matching TRBD1 (5 bases). The CDR3 length is 14 residues. Per germline, CDR1 SGHDT and CDR2 YYEEEE. Deletions cut 1 base from V and 6 bases from J, with 13 bases between. In nucleotides, the CDR3 is TGTGCCAGCAGCTTGCCAGGGTCAGCGAAGACCCAGTACTTC. It yields the protein CASSLPGSAKTQYF.

This chain connects TRBV10-3 to TRBJ1-2; 9 nucleotides align to TRBD1. CDR3 length: 13 amino acids. V trimming: 9 bases; J trimming: 5 bases; junction bases outside the gene matches: 7. Germline V lookup: CDR1 ENHRY, CDR2 SYGVKD. The CDR3 protein is CAIGQGTSYGYTF. CDR3 nucleotides: TGTGCCATAGGACAGGGGACTTCATATGGCTACACCTTC.

V usage is TRBV28 and J usage is TRBJ2-7; D remains unclear. Germline V gene data show CDR1 as MDHEN and CDR2 as SYDVKM. CDR3 size: 17 residues. Trimming took 5 bases from V and 2 from J, leaving 22 bases between them. The CDR3 region has the DNA TGTGCCAGCAGTCTCAACCTCGGCCAGGATAGAACCTACGAGCAGTACTTC. As protein: CASSLNLGQDRTYEQYF.

CDR3 sequence reads: CASSLNRRAFF. The DNA for the CDR3 is TGTGCCAGCAGCCTCAATCGCAGGGCTTTCTTT. The chain joins TRBV6-6 to TRBJ1-1; the D is unclear. The CDR3 runs to 11 residues. V was pared by 6 bases and J by 11 bases, with 13 bases between. Germline lookup yields CDR1 MNHNY and CDR2 SVGAGI (reference sequence).

Here the CDR3 reads CASSSRGGSGTSSYNEQFF. The DNA of the CDR3 is TGTGCCAGCAGCTCGCGGGGGGGTAGCGGGACCAGCTCCTACAATGAGCAGTTCTTC. The rearrangement links TRBV7-2 to TRBJ2-1; TRBD2 aligns across 9 bases. V lost 4 bases, J lost 0 bases, and 13 bases stayed unmatched. Germline V gene data show CDR1 as SGHTA and CDR2 as FQGNSA. The CDR3 loop spans 19 amino acids.

J is TRBJ2-7 and V is TRBV28; tentative D call: TRBD1 (5 bases). The length of the CDR3 is 14 residues. With 7 bases removed from V and 0 bases from J, the gap between germline ends came to 13 bases. Germline V gives CDR1 MDHEN, CDR2 SYDVKM. CDR3 loop: CASKHQGFSYEQYF. The CDR3 DNA sequence: TGTGCCAGCAAACATCAGGGATTCTCCTACGAGCAGTACTTC.

The CDR3 loop reads CAWSYESGGETQYF. In DNA, the CDR3 is TGTGCCTGGAGTTATGAAAGCGGGGGTGAGACCCAGTACTTC. The chain links TRBV30 to TRBJ2-5; 8 bases are shared with TRBD2. Unmatched junction bases numbered 7, after V lost 2 bases and J lost 5 bases. In germline, CDR1 is GTSNPN, CDR2 SVGIG (reference sequence). This CDR3 contains 14 residues.

The chain links TRBV4-1 to TRBJ2-1, with a tentative D call TRBD2 (5 bases). Germline assignment: CDR1 MGHRA and CDR2 YSYEKL. Trimming left V 0 bases short and J 6 bases short, with 12 bases between. The CDR3 is 15 amino acids. Written as DNA, the CDR3 is TGCGCCAGCAGCCAAGATACTAGTATTGGCAATGAGCAGTTCTTC. Encoded protein: CASSQDTSIGNEQFF.

This chain joins TRBV4-3 and TRBJ1-2; 9 nucleotides agree with TRBD1. Germline CDR1 reads LGHNA; CDR2 reads YSLEER. The J segment lost 0 bases and the V segment lost 0 bases, leaving 2 bases of the junction unmatched. There are 16 residues in the CDR3. The CDR3 loop reads CASSQEGQGPNYGYTF. The CDR3 DNA sequence: TGCGCCAGCAGCCAAGAGGGACAGGGCCCTAACTATGGCTACACCTTC.